This T cell receptor (beta chain) was identified during a study of CXCR3-negative and CXCR3-positive naive CD8 T cells. Overall study findings and caveats: Compared with CXCR3-negative naive cells, CXCR3-positive naive cells showed more hydrophobic TRB CDR3s.

5' RACE that incorporated UMI labels was used to prepare the TRB cDNA libraries. TCRdb re-called the 5' RACE reads; every CDR3 protein appears as one record, without DNA. The listing contains some 130,000 distinct CDR3 sequences. The germline gives CDR1 SGHAT, CDR2 FQNNGV. CDR3 size: 14 residues. Of note for this clonotype: As yet, its antigen is unknown.

Sequencing was performed on naive CXCR3- CD8+ T cells from blood. Subset specified: CD45RO-CCR7+CD27+CD95- naive CD8+ T cells lacking CXCR3 (TNR3-). This TCR derives from a human donor in good health. Some clones in this sample may be carry-over from other donors' samples. The V and J genes are TRBV11-2 and TRBJ1-1; TCRdb indicates TRBD1, and absent DNA this call remains unverified. The CDR3 reads CASSPPGVSTEAFF.